These T cell receptor beta chains were read from a single sample in a study of shared clonotypes between healthy human individuals. The repertoire was sequenced with immunoSEQ multiplex PCR; TCRdb's copy has only in-frame clones and lacks some. The repertoire consists of under 600,000 clones, with about 96% occurring once and the leading ten covering nearly 0.065%. The sequenced sample consisted of naive CD4+ T cells sorted from blood. The receptor source for this set is a woman aged 25 to 39 in good health. CDR3s include the opening cysteine and the closing phenylalanine or tryptophan. The D gene is left open where the match is weak. Clone size is stated in some rows and not others, as once, few, many or a class when expanded.

D gene,V gene,J gene,clone size,CDR3 protein,CDR3 DNA
TRBD1,TRBV5-1,TRBJ2-3,NA,CASSLEVGQGATDTQYF,TGCGCCAGCAGCTTGGAGGTGGGACAGGGGGCGACAGATACGCAGTATTTT
TRBD1,TRBV27,TRBJ2-5,NA,CASSLLGGAAQETQYF,TGTGCCAGCAGTTTACTAGGGGGCGCCGCCCAAGAGACCCAGTACTTC
NA,TRBV4-1,TRBJ2-7,NA,CASSQERGGTSYEQYF,TGCGCCAGCAGCCAAGAGAGAGGCGGGACTTCGTACGAGCAGTACTTC
NA,TRBV2,TRBJ1-1,NA,CASMRGLHDTEAFF,TGTGCCAGCATGAGGGGTCTCCACGACACTGAAGCTTTCTTT
NA,TRBV11-2,TRBJ2-7,NA,CASSLGANMDYEQYF,TGTGCCAGCAGCTTAGGGGCGAACATGGACTACGAGCAGTACTTC
NA,TRBV19,TRBJ1-2,once,CASSIDISNYGYTF,TGTGCCAGTAGTATAGACATTTCTAACTATGGCTACACCTTC
TRBD2,TRBV5-1,TRBJ2-7,NA,CASSLSLAGGQREQYF,TGCGCCAGCAGCTTGTCGCTAGCGGGAGGGCAAAGGGAGCAGTACTTC
NA,TRBV27,TRBJ2-6,NA,CASRGATSGANVLTF,TGTGCCAGCCGCGGGGCAACCTCTGGGGCCAACGTCCTGACTTTC
NA,TRBV6-5,TRBJ1-3,NA,CASSYSSGLSGNTIYF,TGTGCCAGCAGTTACTCTTCAGGGCTCTCTGGAAACACCATATATTTT
NA,TRBV7-9,TRBJ2-2,NA,CASSPPWREFNTGELFF,TGTGCCAGCAGCCCCCCTTGGAGGGAATTCAACACCGGGGAGCTGTTTTTT
NA,TRBV28,TRBJ2-7,NA,CASSLPRLPYEQYF,TGTGCCAGCAGTTTGCCGAGACTCCCCTACGAGCAGTACTTC
TRBD1,TRBV5-1,TRBJ1-4,NA,CASSLRDRGASPPNEKLFF,TGCGCCAGCAGCTTGCGGGACAGGGGAGCGTCCCCCCCTAATGAAAAACTGTTTTTT
NA,TRBV27,TRBJ2-3,NA,CASSLSGPRDTQYF,TGTGCCAGCAGTTTATCCGGGCCGCGAGATACGCAGTATTTT
TRBD1,TRBV28,TRBJ1-1,once,CASSTGTGVSEAFF,TGTGCCAGCAGTACCGGGACAGGAGTATCAGAGGCTTTCTTT
NA,TRBV18,TRBJ2-3,NA,CASSTGPNVDTQYF,TGTGCCAGCTCTACCGGGCCCAACGTGGATACGCAGTATTTT
NA,TRBV4-1,TRBJ1-4,NA,CASSRLGNEKLFF,TGCGCCAGCAGCCGTCTGGGTAATGAAAAACTGTTTTTT
TRBD1,TRBV19,TRBJ1-6,NA,CATSDRENSPLHF,TGTGCCACCTCGGACAGGGAAAATTCACCCCTCCACTTT
NA,TRBV6-5,TRBJ1-5,NA,CATRNLEPQHF,TGTGCCACCCGAAACCTCGAGCCCCAGCATTTT
NA,TRBV20-1,TRBJ2-1,NA,CSVLLNNEQFF,TGCAGTGTACTACTCAACAATGAGCAGTTCTTC
NA,TRBV10-3,TRBJ2-7,NA,CAISRDYEQYF,TGTGCCATCAGCAGGGACTACGAGCAGTACTTC
NA,TRBV28,TRBJ2-7,NA,CASSLWVDFSYEQYF,TGTGCCAGCAGTTTATGGGTGGACTTCTCCTACGAGCAGTACTTC
NA,TRBV7-6,TRBJ2-1,NA,CASSLGSAPRGSYNEQFF,TGTGCCAGCAGCTTAGGGTCGGCGCCTAGGGGCTCCTACAATGAGCAGTTCTTC
TRBD2,TRBV2,TRBJ2-7,once,CASKRGTSGTYEQYF,TGTGCCAGCAAAAGGGGGACTAGCGGCACCTACGAGCAGTACTTC
NA,TRBV7-9,TRBJ1-1,NA,CASSISRDRGGAFF,TGTGCCAGCAGCATATCCCGTGATAGGGGTGGCGCTTTCTTT
NA,TRBV28,TRBJ1-5,NA,CASRPSGYRLLNQPQHF,TGTGCCAGCAGACCCTCCGGGTATAGGCTCCTCAATCAGCCCCAGCATTTT
NA,TRBV5-1,TRBJ1-6,NA,CASSFRDIGDSPLHF,TGCGCCAGCAGCTTCCGGGACATAGGGGATTCACCCCTCCACTTT
NA,TRBV10-3,TRBJ2-1,NA,CAISESKASDHNEQFF,TGTGCCATCAGTGAGTCGAAGGCTAGCGATCACAATGAGCAGTTCTTC
NA,TRBV11-2,TRBJ2-1,NA,CASSLGLGVGNEQFF,TGTGCCAGCAGCTTAGGGCTGGGAGTGGGCAATGAGCAGTTCTTC